Below, one T cell receptor (beta chain) is given with its context. Its antigen is unidentified. The data are from a study of cytomegalovirus exposure and HLA in healthy donors. Study in general: The roughly 120 validation repertoires used the same platform as the roughly 670 first-cohort repertoires (as reported by a later analysis).

This table comes from immunoSEQ multiplex PCR, and its TCRdb copy is limited to in-frame clones, with some not included. The data show fewer than 120,000 clones, approximately 88% seen once. Study-wide findings and caveats: Rarity marked most TCR sequences, yet some public TCRs occurred in many donors. Three chains tied to CMV proved CMV antigen-specific in vitro. The investigators catalogued some 150 TCR beta chains as cytomegalovirus-associated.

V shed 0 bases, J shed 9 bases, and the junction held 1 base outside the gene matches. Germline CDR1 is MNHNS and CDR2 is SASEGT. CDR3 length: 15 residues. Sequenced material: PBMCs. The chain has TRBV6-1 and TRBJ1-6; 11 nucleotides agree with TRBD1. This receptor was identified in a woman aged 25 to 45 in good health and CMV-seropositive. The CDR3 coding sequence is TGTGCCAGCAGTGAAGCTGGGACAGGGGGTTCACCCCTCCACTTT. Residues: CASSEAGTGGSPLHF.